The sample holds a few counts of the clone carrying this T cell receptor (beta chain). Each CDR3 protein gets one entry after TCRdb re-called the reads with MiXCR. The sample lists approximately 500,000 distinct CDR3 sequences; about 11% were seen once. The sample originates from a study of T cell repertoires in cytomegalovirus infection. For the study at large: In public TCR beta signatures, there were indications of both CMV infection and matching HLA type.

Trimming shortened V by 7 bases and J by 7 bases, and 14 bases separated the two germline ends. Per germline, CDR1 MNHEY and CDR2 SMNVEV (reference sequence). The CDR3 is 13 amino acids. The sequence derives from a human donor in good health (CMV status not recorded). Some clones in this sample may be carry-over from other donors' samples. The sequencing sample was made of PBMCs. This chain connects TRBV27 to TRBJ2-1; tentative D call: TRBD2 (6 bases). The DNA for the CDR3 is TGTGCCAGCAAGAGGACGGGGGAGAATGAGCAGTTCTTC. It codes for CASKRTGENEQFF.